The 14 T cell receptor beta chains below come from one sample, sequenced in a study of blood T cell repertoires in COVID-19. The repertoire was sequenced with immunoSEQ multiplex PCR; TCRdb's copy has only in-frame clones and lacks some. The profile covers a few hundred thousand clones, with approximately 90% appearing a single time and approximately 9.4% taken by the ten largest. Material for sequencing was PBMCs or T cells enriched from blood (not recorded which). Every receptor here comes from a woman aged 40 to 50 who had recovered from COVID-19.

The gene calls are TRBV28 and TRBJ2-5; D gene ambiguous. The germline V gene has CDR1 MDHEN and CDR2 SYDVKM. Trimming removed 2 bases from V and 5 bases from J, with 9 bases in between. CDR3 size: 13 residues. The CDR3 nucleotides are TGTGCCAGCAGTTTAGGCGGATACGAGACCCAGTACTTC. Encoded protein: CASSLGGYETQYF.

This clone showed up just once. The chain combines TRBV2 with TRBJ2-3; 7 bases are a match to TRBD1. The CDR3 is 13 residues long. The V gene end was trimmed by 7 bases and the J gene end by 6 bases; junction bases not matched to a gene: 7. Per the germline V gene, CDR1 is SNHLY and CDR2 is FYNNEI. CDR3 in amino acids: CASNRDRSDTQYF. The CDR3 DNA follows: TGTGCCAGCAATCGGGACAGAAGTGATACGCAGTATTTT.

The J gene is TRBJ2-7, the V gene TRBV29-1; 7 bases are shared with TRBD1. CDR1 and CDR2 from the germline V gene are SQVTM and ANQGSEA. This CDR3 is 15 amino acids long. Trimming took 4 bases from V and 0 from J; bases not matched to a gene: 9. The CDR3 DNA reads as TGCAGCGTTGTACCCCCCGGGACAGTCTCCTACGAGCAGTACTTC. This gives the protein CSVVPPGTVSYEQYF.

This chain joins TRBV6-5 and TRBJ1-6; D is unclear. The CDR3 is 12 amino acids. Trimming left V 2 bases short and J 7 bases short, with 3 bases between. Germline CDR1 and CDR2: MNHEY and SVGAGI. Here the CDR3 DNA reads TGTGCCAGCAGTTACCAGAATTCACCCCTCCACTTT. As protein: CASSYQNSPLHF.

The V call is TRBV3-1 (or the pseudogene TRBV3-2), the J call TRBJ2-7; 7 nucleotides agree with TRBD1. The germline V gene encodes CDR1 LGHDT and CDR2 YNNKEL (reference sequence). The CDR3 runs 15 residues. Losses at the gene ends were 3 bases for V and 3 bases for J; bases not matched to a gene: 8. The CDR3 reads CASSQDRNPGYEQYF. The CDR3 nucleotides are TGTGCCAGCAGCCAGGACAGGAATCCAGGCTACGAGCAGTACTTC.

The V gene is TRBV9, the J gene TRBJ1-6; D gene ambiguous. The V end was cut by 0 bases, the J end by 7 bases, with 8 bases between. The CDR3 loop spans 14 amino acids. CDR1 and CDR2 (germline): SGDLS, YYNGEE. This CDR3 reads CASSVDDGNSPLHF. CDR3 bases: TGTGCCAGCAGCGTAGACGACGGGAATTCACCCCTCCACTTT.

This clone was seen a single time. This chain joins TRBV7-6 and TRBJ2-2, with a possible D match to TRBD2 (6 bases). Germline V lookup: CDR1 SGHVS, CDR2 FNYEAQ. The CDR3 spans 13 residues. Between the trimmed V and J ends, which lost 3 bases and 5 bases, there was a span of 7 bases. The CDR3 sequence is CASSFGGTGELFF. DNA for the CDR3: TGTGCCAGCAGCTTCGGGGGTACCGGGGAGCTGTTTTTT.

The rearrangement links TRBV5-1 to TRBJ2-7; the D is unclear. With 1 base removed from V and 2 bases from J, the gap between germline ends came to 7 bases. This CDR3 has 13 residues. Germline values: CDR1 SGHRS, CDR2 YFSETQ. The CDR3 here is CASSLRDAYEQYF. The CDR3 DNA reads as TGCGCCAGCAGCTTGCGCGATGCCTACGAGCAGTACTTC. Full variable domain (remainder filled in from reference TRBV5-1 and TRBJ2-7): KAGVTQTPRYLIKTRGQQVTLSCSPISGHRSVSWYQQTPGQGLQFLFEYFSETQRNKGNFPGRFSGRQFSNSRSEMNVSTLELGDSALYLCASSLRDAYEQYFGPGTRLTVT.

The chain carries TRBV11-3 and TRBJ2-1; 10 nucleotides line up with TRBD1. With 3 bases clipped from V and 9 bases from J, the junction kept 8 bases outside the gene matches. This CDR3 has 15 residues. Germline V gene data show CDR1 as SGHNT and CDR2 as YENEEA. DNA for the CDR3: TGTGCCAGCAGCTTCCCGGGACAGGGGTATATTGAGCAGTTCTTC. Translating gives CASSFPGQGYIEQFF.

The chain uses TRBV18 and TRBJ2-1; 7 positions agree with TRBD2. Germline V gene sequence: CDR1 KGHSH, CDR2 LQKENI. V lost 3 bases, J lost 2 bases, and 1 base stayed unmatched. The CDR3 has 14 residues. In DNA, the CDR3 is TGTGCCAGCTCACCCGGGGGGACCTACAATGAGCAGTTCTTC. Its protein product is CASSPGGTYNEQFF.

The chain carries TRBV6-2 or TRBV6-3 and TRBJ2-7; D might be TRBD2 (6 bases). V shed 3 bases and J shed 7 bases, with 10 bases lying between them. This CDR3 is built from 12 residues. CDR1 is MNHEY and CDR2 is SVGEGT in the germline V gene. CDR3 in amino acids: CASSYWGGEQYF. The CDR3 DNA reads TGTGCCAGCAGTTATTGGGGAGGTGAGCAGTACTTC.

The chain joins TRBV7-9 to TRBJ1-2; D may be TRBD1 (5 bases). V lost 8 bases, J lost 3 bases, and 16 bases lay in between. In germline, CDR1 is SEHNR, CDR2 FQNEAQ (reference sequence). The CDR3 is 14 residues long. CDR3 DNA sequence: TGTGCCAGCGACGGGGGAAAGGAATACTATGGCTACACCTTC. The encoded protein is CASDGGKEYYGYTF.

The rearrangement links TRBV10-3 to TRBJ2-5, with a weak D call TRBD1 (5 bases). CDR1 and CDR2 from the germline V gene are ENHRY and SYGVKD. The CDR3 contains 14 residues. The V gene lost 2 bases and the J gene lost 4 bases, with 11 bases spanning the gap. The CDR3 nucleotides read TGTGCCATCAGTGAGCCAGGGTTAGGAGAGACCCAGTACTTC. Translated: CAISEPGLGETQYF.

The chain combines TRBV30 with TRBJ1-6; 10 bases match TRBD1. The junction had 4 bases not matched to a gene; V was cut back by 3 bases and J by 8 bases. Per the germline V gene, CDR1 is GTSNPN and CDR2 is SVGIG (reference sequence). CDR3 length: 14 amino acids. For the CDR3, the DNA is TGTGCCTGGAGCCTCGGGACAGGGGATTCACCCCTCCACTTT. Translated: CAWSLGTGDSPLHF.